This TCR beta chain was sequenced for a study of CXCR3-negative and CXCR3-positive naive CD8 T cells. Carrying UMI labels, the TRB cDNA libraries were prepared through 5' RACE. TCRdb reprocessed the 5' RACE reads, keeping one entry per CDR3 protein, no DNA. Its table lists about 130,000 distinct CDR3 sequences. Looked up from germline, CDR1 is DFQATT and CDR2 is SNEGSKA (reference sequence). This CDR3 has 14 amino acids. The chain employs TRBV20-1 and TRBJ1-1; TCRdb outputs TRBD1, but without DNA this stays unchecked. Sequencing was done on a sample of naive CXCR3- CD8+ T cells from blood. Described subset: CD45RO-CCR7+CD27+CD95- naive CD8+ T cells lacking CXCR3 (TNR3-). The source of this sequence is a human donor in good health. Some clones in this sample may be carry-over from other donors' samples. CDR3 protein: CSARVLGQGTEAFF.